This T cell receptor beta chain was captured in a study of cytomegalovirus exposure and HLA in healthy donors. Germline CDR1 and CDR2: SEHNR and FQNEAQ (reference sequence). With V trimmed by 5 bases and J by 3 bases, 8 bases remained unmatched. The CDR3 sequence is 16 residues long. Study-wide results and caveats: A highly shared variant cluster was judged a likely technical artifact. Cytomegalovirus association was assigned to about 150 TCR beta chains. TCR sequences were mostly rare, though some public TCRs occurred in many donors. Further analysis was carried out later, and it showed several of the most significant clusters appearing linked to common viral pathogens.

As concerns this clone: Its antigen is still unknown.

It was with 60 Vbeta and 13 Jbeta primers that the PCR ran. Measured with immunoSEQ multiplex PCR; TCRdb has only the in-frame clones, and not every one. Of some 130,000 clones in the sample, over 60% are singletons; the top ten hold approximately 1.8%. The sequencing input was PBMCs. J is TRBJ2-7 and V is TRBV7-9; the match to TRBD2 covers 12 bases. The TCR comes from a female donor in good health and CMV-seropositive. DNA for the CDR3: TGTGCCAGCAGCAGAGGACTAGCGGGGATAAGCTACGAGCAGTACTTC. Its protein is CASSRGLAGISYEQYF.